Described below is a single T cell receptor beta chain sequence and its context. What it recognizes is unknown. The CDR3 length is 14 residues. The V segment lost 0 bases and the J segment 7 bases; nucleotides outside the gene matches: 5. Germline values: CDR1 SGHDT, CDR2 YYEEEE. The sample is drawn from a study of long-term antiretroviral therapy in people with HIV. Samples held about 0.9-10 million cryopreserved PBMC before DNA extraction. Study observations and caveats: Regardless of time point, clones expanded before ART dominated the repertoire.

Researchers ran immunoSEQ v3.0 at survey level. Measured with immunoSEQ multiplex PCR; TCRdb has only the in-frame clones, and not every one. Of over 35,000 clones listed, around 80% are singletons. The rearrangement joins TRBV5-6 to TRBJ2-7; 9 positions agree with TRBD1. Specimen: unsorted PBMCs, collected 1.5 years after starting antiretroviral therapy. This sequence originates from a man between 18 and 29 years old with HIV. This CDR3 reads CASSLGQGVWEQYF. In DNA, the CDR3 is TGTGCCAGCAGCTTGGGACAGGGGGTGTGGGAGCAGTACTTC.